A selection of T cell receptor beta chains follows, all from one sample in a study of T-cell reconstitution after alpha-beta-depleted transplantation in children. TCRdb re-analysed the PCR reads in MiXCR, keeping a single row per CDR3 protein. This table holds 150,000 to 250,000 distinct CDR3 sequences, roughly 6.3% found once. This specimen consisted of PBMCs, obtained before TCRalphabeta/CD19-depleted stem cell transplant. The receptors originated from a girl less than two years old with combined immunodeficiency, due to receive a stem cell transplant. The CDR3 runs from the conserved cysteine through the conserved F or W. A D gene is named only where the DNA matches it firmly. A row's size may be missing; if present it is once, few, many or a size class.

V,size,D,J,CDR3,DNA
TRBV6-1,NA,TRBD1,TRBJ2-4,CASSRGQGRTKNIQYF,TGTGCCAGCAGCCGCGGACAGGGAAGGACCAAAAACATTCAGTACTTC
TRBV12-3/TRBV12-4,many,TRBD2,TRBJ2-7,CASSATSGRPYEQYF,TGTGCCAGCAGTGCGACTAGCGGGAGACCCTACGAGCAGTACTTC
TRBV27,few,NA,TRBJ2-7,CASSFLRYEQYF,TGTGCCAGCAGTTTCCTACGCTACGAGCAGTACTTC
TRBV20-1,few,TRBD1,TRBJ1-2,CSARRDRILYGYTF,TGCAGTGCTAGGCGGGACAGGATACTCTATGGCTACACCTTC
TRBV28,many,NA,TRBJ2-1,CASRYRIGSGTYNEQFF,TGTGCCAGCAGATATCGTATTGGATCAGGGACTTACAATGAGCAGTTCTTC
TRBV27,NA,TRBD1,TRBJ1-6,CASSLLRTGANYNSPLHF,TGTGCCAGCAGTTTATTACGGACAGGGGCGAACTATAATTCACCCCTCCACTTT
TRBV20-1,many,TRBD2,TRBJ2-7,CSAGAGGYYEQYF,TGCAGTGCTGGAGCGGGAGGGTACTACGAGCAGTACTTC
TRBV2,many,NA,TRBJ1-1,CASLGNTEAFF,TGTGCCAGCTTGGGCAACACTGAAGCTTTCTTT
TRBV4-2,many,NA,TRBJ2-2,CASSHIAGVTGELFF,TGTGCCAGCAGCCACATAGCTGGGGTCACCGGGGAGCTGTTTTTT
TRBV7-9,many,NA,TRBJ2-2,CASSITGTGELFF,TGTGCCAGCAGCATCACCGGGACCGGGGAGCTGTTTTTT
TRBV20-1,many,NA,TRBJ2-1,CSARESGLSYNEQFF,TGCAGTGCTAGAGAAAGCGGACTCTCCTACAATGAGCAGTTCTTC
TRBV28,NA,NA,TRBJ2-1,CASSSLQGINSNLF,TGTGCCAGCAGTTCTCTCCAGGGTATTAACTCTAACCTCTTC
TRBV5-6,many,TRBD2,TRBJ2-1,CASSRPREGNEQFF,TGTGCCAGCAGCCGTCCGCGGGAGGGGAATGAGCAGTTCTTC
TRBV29-1,many,NA,TRBJ2-1,CSVVKVSYNEQFF,TGCAGCGTTGTGAAGGTGTCTTACAATGAGCAGTTCTTC
TRBV12-3/TRBV12-4,many,NA,TRBJ2-1,CASTDGGRQQFF,TGTGCCAGCACCGATGGCGGGCGTCAGCAGTTCTTC
TRBV15,many,NA,TRBJ1-1,CATSRVLIIGGPEAFF,TGTGCCACCAGCAGAGTTCTTATCATCGGGGGACCGGAAGCTTTCTTT
TRBV2,many,TRBD2,TRBJ2-5,CASTLSGGPETQYF,TGTGCCAGCACCCTTAGCGGGGGGCCAGAGACCCAGTACTTC